The text below deals with one T cell receptor (beta chain). The data derive from a study of blood T cell repertoires in COVID-19. About the research overall: There were acute and convalescent COVID-19 samples, and they came from the United States, Italy and Spain. The analysed material was cDNA or gDNA that came from T cells, B-cell-depleted T cells, or PBMCs.

Authors' processing steps: Nucleated cell counts were estimated from reference gene primer amplification. Profiling relied on immunoSEQ multiplex PCR, and the TCRdb table lists in-frame clones only, not all of them. V and J calls and clone size are as listed in that table; D and trimming were resolved from the DNA. The data show tens of thousands of clones, around 86% seen once. Trimming shortened V by 2 bases and J by 5 bases, and 12 bases separated the two germline ends. CDR1 is SEHNR, CDR2 FQNEAQ, per germline (reference sequence). This CDR3 spans 15 amino acids. The origin of this receptor is a man between 65 and 80 years old with acute or convalescent COVID-19. The rearrangement links TRBV7-9 to TRBJ2-2, with D uncertain. Sequenced: peripheral blood. CDR3: CASSLRLRWTGELFF. Here the CDR3 DNA reads TGTGCCAGCAGCTTAAGGTTGAGGTGGACCGGGGAGCTGTTTTTT.